Listed below are T cell receptor beta chains from one sample, sequenced in a study of human T cells and chemical hapten exposure. A single record per CDR3 protein comes from TCRdb applying MiXCR to the RACE reads. There are about 380,000 distinct CDR3 sequences in the sample; around 5.5% occur only once, and roughly 2.6% lies in the top ten. Sequencing was performed on whole blood, taken in connection with sensitization to the hapten diphenylcyclopropenone (DPC). These receptors were taken from a woman between 50 and 59 years old with alopecia areata. Some clones in this sample may be carry-over from other donors' samples. CDR3s include the opening cysteine and the closing phenylalanine or tryptophan. The D gene is left open where the match is weak. Some rows mark clone size as missing; the rest say once, few, many or name a class of expanded clone.

TRBJ2-7 TRBD2 TRBV29-1 many CSARKLAGQTTYEQYF TGCAGCGCCCGGAAACTAGCGGGACAAACAACCTACGAGCAGTACTTC
TRBJ1-5 . TRBV6-2/TRBV6-3 . CASRPQGAGPQHF TGTGCCAGCCGACCCCAGGGAGCGGGGCCCCAGCATTTT
TRBJ1-1 TRBD1 TRBV25-1 few CASSEWTGGTAFF TGTGCCAGCAGTGAATGGACAGGGGGAACAGCTTTCTTT
TRBJ1-2 . TRBV3-1 many CASSQGSSNYGYTF TGTGCCAGCAGCCAAGGCAGTTCTAACTATGGCTACACCTTC
TRBJ2-5 . TRBV9 . CASSEDWAQETQYF TGTGCCAGCAGCGAGGACTGGGCCCAAGAGACCCAGTACTTC
TRBJ2-3 . TRBV20-1 few CSAEYSTDTQYF TGCAGTGCGGAGTATAGCACAGATACGCAGTATTTT
TRBJ2-7 TRBD2 TRBV11-2 . CASSLEASGRAEQYF TGTGCCAGCAGCTTAGAGGCTAGCGGGAGGGCCGAGCAGTACTTC
TRBJ2-3 . TRBV29-1 many CSVEGGTRNTQYF TGCAGCGTTGAGGGGGGTACGAGAAATACGCAGTATTTT
TRBJ1-2 TRBD1 TRBV10-3 . CAISERGQGDGYTF TGTGCCATCAGTGAACGAGGGCAGGGGGATGGCTACACCTTC
TRBJ1-4 . TRBV3-1 few CASSQVYAREKLFF TGTGCCAGCAGCCAAGTATACGCTCGCGAAAAACTGTTTTTT
TRBJ2-4 . TRBV29-1 many CSVSLAKNIQYF TGCAGCGTTAGTCTAGCCAAAAACATTCAGTACTTC
TRBJ1-1 . TRBV20-1 few CSASGRANTEAFF TGCAGTGCTAGCGGGAGGGCCAACACTGAAGCTTTCTTT
TRBJ1-1 TRBD1 TRBV29-1 . CSARDRRSTEAFF TGCAGCGCTAGGGACAGGCGGAGCACTGAAGCTTTCTTT
TRBJ1-4 . TRBV30 . CAWSEGGKMFF TGTGCCTGGAGTGAAGGGGGAAAGATGTTTTTT
TRBJ1-1 . TRBV5-4 . CASSFGGREVNTEAFF TGTGCCAGCAGCTTCGGCGGCAGGGAGGTGAACACTGAAGCTTTCTTT
TRBJ2-1 TRBD2 TRBV4-3 many CASSDGRAPYNEQFF TGCGCCAGCAGCGACGGGAGGGCCCCCTACAATGAGCAGTTCTTC
TRBJ2-5 TRBD2 TRBV13 . CASSSPLSGSGETQYF TGTGCCAGCAGCTCCCCCCTGAGCGGGAGTGGCGAGACCCAGTACTTC
TRBJ1-2 . TRBV20-1 few CSAGSDSRVGYTF TGCAGTGCGGGGTCTGACTCGCGAGTTGGCTACACCTTC
TRBJ2-7 TRBD2 TRBV3-1 few CASSHRLAGNYEQYF TGTGCCAGCAGCCACAGACTAGCGGGAAACTACGAGCAGTACTTC
TRBJ2-5 . TRBV20-1 many CSARTYVGQETQYF TGCAGTGCTAGGACCTACGTGGGGCAAGAGACCCAGTACTTC
TRBJ2-1 TRBD2 TRBV19 few CASIGAGGSEQFF TGTGCCAGTATCGGAGCGGGGGGGAGCGAGCAGTTCTTC